The sequence of this TCR beta chain was determined in a study of blood T cell repertoires in COVID-19. Study-level background: Samples of COVID-19 (acute and convalescent) were obtained from the United States, Italy and Spain. PBMCs, B-cell-depleted T cells, or T cells were the source of the cDNA or gDNA that made up the material.

Those enrolled, adults aged 18 to 89 years, came from about two dozen US areas. Before being deemed recovered, Cohort 3 donors had two negative PCRs, clearance, or symptom resolution. The protocol was immunoSEQ multiplex PCR, while the TCRdb copy is restricted to in-frame clones and leaves out a portion. The sample contains 450,000 to 500,000 clones, roughly nine tenths of which appear only once. CDR1 and CDR2 (germline): SNHLY, FYNNEI. The CDR3 covers 14 residues. The junction had 6 bases not matched to a gene; V was cut back by 2 bases and J by 7 bases. The chain combines TRBV2 with TRBJ2-7; 9 nucleotides agree with TRBD1. This TCR came from a woman aged 60 to 75 who had recovered from COVID-19. The sequenced material came from PBMCs or T cells enriched from blood (not recorded which). CDR3 sequence (DNA): TGTGCCAGCAGTGAATGGGACAGGGCGGAGGAGCAGTACTTC. It yields the protein CASSEWDRAEEQYF.